Presented here are 22 T cell receptor beta chains from one specimen sequenced in a study of shared clonotypes between healthy human individuals. Profiling relied on immunoSEQ multiplex PCR, and the TCRdb table lists in-frame clones only, not all of them. Of under 600,000 clones in the sample, about 96% were seen once. Source material: naive CD4+ T cells sorted from blood. Sample subset: CD45RA+ positively selected. All receptors come from a woman aged 25 to 39 in good health.

J is TRBJ1-5 and V is TRBV19; 10 bases agree with TRBD1. The CDR3 contains 16 residues. Losses at the gene ends were 2 bases for V and 7 bases for J; bases not matched to a gene: 8. Germline values: CDR1 LNHDA, CDR2 SQIVND (reference sequence). CDR3 DNA sequence: TGTGCCAGTAGTATATTGGTAGGGACAGGGGAACAGCCCCAGCATTTT. Encoded protein: CASSILVGTGEQPQHF.

The chain combines TRBV19 with TRBJ2-5; 14 positions match TRBD2. Germline CDR1 and CDR2: LNHDA and SQIVND (reference sequence). V lost 4 bases and J lost 9; bases outside the gene matches: 16. This CDR3 spans 18 amino acids. For the CDR3, the DNA is TGTGCCAGTAGTACCGGGACTAGCGGGAGAGCCCTGATGTGGGCCCAGTACTTC. Protein: CASSTGTSGRALMWAQYF. The full variable domain, its missing parts supplied by reference TRBV19 and TRBJ2-5, is DGGITQSPKYLFRKEGQNVTLSCEQNLNHDAMYWYRQDPGQGLRLIYYSQIVNDFQKGDIAEGYSVSREKKESFPLTVTSAQKNPTAFYLCASSTGTSGRALMWAQYFGPGTRLLVL.

This chain connects TRBV28 to TRBJ2-6, with no clear D. With 3 bases removed from V and 4 bases from J, the gap between germline ends came to 16 bases. The CDR3 has 17 residues. The V gene's germline CDR1 is MDHEN and CDR2 SYDVKM. CDR3: CASSFGFLGSGANVLTF. In DNA form, the CDR3 reads TGTGCCAGCAGTTTTGGGTTTCTGGGGTCCGGGGCCAACGTCCTGACTTTC.

The chain links TRBV6-5 to TRBJ1-2; 7 nucleotides agree with TRBD1. Trimming cost V 5 bases and J 5 bases; bases outside gene matches: 5. CDR3 length equals 13 residues. Germline loops: CDR1 MNHEY, CDR2 SVGAGI. This chain's CDR3 is CASSDDRVYGYTF. Written as DNA, the CDR3 is TGTGCCAGCAGTGACGACAGGGTATATGGCTACACCTTC.

The chain employs TRBV5-1 and TRBJ1-3; D perhaps matches TRBD1 (5 bases). The germline CDR1 and CDR2 sequences are SGHRS and YFSETQ. With 4 bases removed from V and 2 bases from J, the gap between germline ends came to 10 bases. CDR3 length equals 14 residues. The DNA of the CDR3 is TGCGCCAGCAGCCGGGACGGAACTGGAAACACCATATATTTT. Protein: CASSRDGTGNTIYF.

The V and J genes are TRBV2 and TRBJ1-6; D call uncertain. V lost 1 base and J lost 14, with 15 bases in between. Germline V CDR1 and CDR2: SNHLY, FYNNEI. CDR3 size: 14 residues. CDR3 region: CASSEVLSAQALHF. In DNA form, the CDR3 reads TGTGCCAGCAGTGAAGTACTTAGCGCTCAGGCCCTCCACTTT.

V and J are TRBV25-1 and TRBJ1-3; tentative D call: TRBD1 (6 bases). Germline CDR1 is MGHDK and CDR2 is SYGVNS. The V gene lost 9 bases and the J gene lost 1 base, with 13 bases spanning the gap. The CDR3 totals 14 residues. CDR3 residues: CASSTGQSGNTIYF. In DNA form, the CDR3 reads TGTGCCAGTTCCACAGGGCAATCTGGAAACACCATATATTTT.

The chain uses TRBV30 and TRBJ1-3, with D unresolved. From germline, CDR1 is GTSNPN and CDR2 SVGIG (reference sequence). Trimming removed 8 bases from V and 2 bases from J, with 10 bases in between. The CDR3 has 12 residues. The CDR3 here is CARGAPGNTIYF. CDR3 nucleotides: TGTGCCCGGGGAGCCCCTGGAAACACCATATATTTT.

This chain uses TRBV28 with TRBJ1-2; possibly TRBD1 for D (6 bases). The CDR3 runs 14 residues. The ends were cut back, 6 bases at V and 5 bases at J, with 16 bases in the middle. The germline gives CDR1 MDHEN, CDR2 SYDVKM. The CDR3 region is CASSSGAHWYGYTF. The CDR3 DNA reads as TGTGCCAGCAGCTCAGGGGCGCATTGGTATGGCTACACCTTC.

The V and J genes are TRBV18 and TRBJ2-7; the D is unclear. The CDR3 is 16 amino acids. Between the trimmed V and J ends, which lost 3 bases and 3 bases, there was a span of 18 bases. CDR1 is KGHSH and CDR2 is LQKENI in the germline V gene. The CDR3, as DNA: TGTGCCAGCTCACCGCTCTCTGTCGGGTCGTTCTACGAGCAGTACTTC. The encoded protein is CASSPLSVGSFYEQYF.

V usage is TRBV19 and J usage is TRBJ1-1, with D hard to call. The V gene's germline CDR1 is LNHDA and CDR2 SQIVND (reference sequence). The CDR3 covers 10 residues. V lost 5 bases to trimming and J lost 3 bases, with 1 base between them. The CDR3, as DNA: TGTGCCAGTAGTGACACTGAAGCTTTCTTT. Translating gives CASSDTEAFF.

The V gene is TRBV28, the J gene TRBJ2-7, with 14 positions matching TRBD2. Trimming removed 2 bases from V and 1 base from J; junction bases left unmatched: 4. Per germline, CDR1 MDHEN and CDR2 SYDVKM. CDR3 length equals 17 residues. For the CDR3, the DNA is TGTGCCAGCAGTTTAACGGGACTAGCGGGAGTATCCTACGAGCAGTACTTC. Translating gives CASSLTGLAGVSYEQYF.

Only one count was recorded for this clone. The rearrangement joins TRBV11-2 to TRBJ2-5; no clear D gene. The germline CDR1 and CDR2 sequences are SGHAT and FQNNGV. This CDR3 region has 13 residues. Trimming removed 4 bases at V and 4 bases at J, with 10 bases between. The CDR3 sequence is CASSYRQGETQYF. The CDR3, as DNA: TGTGCCAGCAGCTACCGACAAGGAGAGACCCAGTACTTC.

The rearrangement joins TRBV28 to TRBJ2-7; the match to TRBD2 covers 15 bases. The J segment lost 6 bases and the V segment lost 6 bases, leaving 9 bases of the junction unmatched. Germline V CDR1 and CDR2: MDHEN, SYDVKM. The CDR3 loop spans 16 amino acids. The CDR3 here is CASSTRTSGRAGEQYF. The CDR3 nucleotides read TGTGCCAGCAGCACTCGGACTAGCGGGAGGGCCGGCGAGCAGTACTTC.

The chain has TRBV7-9 and TRBJ2-3; tentative D call: TRBD1 (7 bases). The germline V gene has CDR1 SEHNR and CDR2 FQNEAQ (reference sequence). Deletions cut 7 bases from V and 2 bases from J, with 16 bases between. The CDR3 has 15 residues. CDR3 nucleotides: TGTGCCAGCATCCTATACAGGGGACTCACAGATACGCAGTATTTT. Residues: CASILYRGLTDTQYF.

The chain employs TRBV5-1 and TRBJ2-6, with a possible D match to TRBD1 (5 bases). From germline, CDR1 is SGHRS and CDR2 YFSETQ. The CDR3 runs 16 residues. Trimming shortened V by 4 bases and J by 4 bases, and 15 bases separated the two germline ends. The CDR3 protein is CASSPESGNGANVLTF. As DNA, the CDR3 is TGCGCCAGCAGCCCAGAATCAGGGAACGGGGCCAACGTCCTGACTTTC.

The J gene is TRBJ2-7, the V gene TRBV6-5; 7 nucleotides agree with TRBD2. Per germline, CDR1 MNHEY and CDR2 SVGAGI. The length of the CDR3 is 15 residues. V was clipped by 4 bases and J by 2 bases; unmatched bases: 8. The DNA for the CDR3 is TGTGCCAGCAGTTCCCAGCGGGACCCGCCCTACGAGCAGTACTTC. Translating gives CASSSQRDPPYEQYF.

The chain uses TRBV28 and TRBJ2-7; no clear D gene. Per germline, CDR1 MDHEN and CDR2 SYDVKM. Trimming left V 3 bases short and J 6 bases short, with 15 bases between. CDR3 length equals 14 residues. The CDR3 loop is CASSFREPGFEQYF. The CDR3 coding sequence is TGTGCCAGCAGTTTTAGGGAACCGGGCTTCGAGCAGTACTTC.

V is TRBV19 and J is TRBJ1-2; D is undetermined. The CDR3 has 13 residues. V was cut by 5 bases and J by 2 bases, with 9 bases left in between. Germline lookup yields CDR1 LNHDA and CDR2 SQIVND (reference sequence). The CDR3, as DNA: TGTGCCAGTAGTCATACACAGAACTATGGCTACACCTTC. Encoded protein: CASSHTQNYGYTF.

The chain recombines TRBV27 with TRBJ2-2; tentatively, D is TRBD1 (6 bases). Trimming stripped 6 bases from V and 0 bases from J, with 11 bases between. Germline CDR1 and CDR2: MNHEY and SMNVEV (reference sequence). The CDR3 is 15 amino acids. The CDR3: CASRLRGTNTGELFF. For the CDR3, the DNA is TGTGCCAGCAGACTCAGGGGCACGAACACCGGGGAGCTGTTTTTT.

The sample holds a few counts of this clone. V and J are TRBV28 and TRBJ1-5; no definite D call. The CDR3 runs to 14 residues. Per the germline V gene, CDR1 is MDHEN and CDR2 is SYDVKM. V was cut by 6 bases and J by 2 bases, with 11 bases left in between. The CDR3 DNA sequence: TGTGCCAGCAGCAAATACTACGGCAATCAGCCCCAGCATTTT. Its protein product is CASSKYYGNQPQHF.

V gene TRBV29-1 combines with J gene TRBJ1-1; 11 bases agree with TRBD1. CDR3 length equals 15 residues. Germline lookup yields CDR1 SQVTM and CDR2 ANQGSEA. After removal of 7 bases from V and 0 bases from J, the junction contained 7 bases not matched to a gene. CDR3 residues: CSAVGQGAMNTEAFF. The DNA of the CDR3 is TGCAGCGCAGTTGGACAGGGGGCAATGAACACTGAAGCTTTCTTT.